This T cell receptor beta chain derives from a study of T-cell memory formation after mild COVID-19. Study information: TCR clusters showed largely donor specificity.

Overall study results and limits: Clones shrinking between day 15 and 85 showed a balanced CD4/CD8 split, and those that grew later tilted toward CD4+. In pre-infection memory, a portion of responding clones appeared, which suggested that cross-reactive memory joined. Shrinking CD4+ clones were chiefly CM and EM; CD8+ ones were chiefly EMRA.

TCRdb called the 5' RACE reads again in MiXCR, with one record for every CDR3 protein. The sample lists under 450,000 distinct CDR3 sequences; approximately 14% were seen once. This clonotype was observed a handful of times. The antigen is unknown. This CDR3 comprises 15 residues. With V trimmed by 5 bases and J by 2 bases, 7 bases remained unmatched. Germline V gives CDR1 SGHTA, CDR2 FQGNSA. The clonotype comes from a man aged 18-30 years who had mild COVID-19 (a few samples of this study predate the infection). Cell type and time point are not known. The sample comprised PBMCs or a T cell subset sorted from them (not recorded which). The chain uses TRBV7-2 and TRBJ2-5, with 8 nucleotides matching TRBD2. The CDR3 DNA follows: TGTGCCAGCAGCCCCCTCGAGCGGGGGCAAGAGACCCAGTACTTC. Its protein is CASSPLERGQETQYF.